This entry describes one TCR beta chain. The antigen is not known. The data derive from a study of cytomegalovirus exposure and HLA in healthy donors. Germline V CDR1 and CDR2: MNHEY, SMNVEV (reference sequence). The CDR3 totals 12 residues. V was trimmed by 3 bases and J by 8 bases, leaving 5 bases between them. Study results and caveats: Reportedly, diagnosis of cytomegalovirus status by the classifier showed high specificity and sensitivity.

The PCR made use of 60 Vbeta and 13 Jbeta primers. Sequencing was performed with immunoSEQ multiplex PCR; in TCRdb, only in-frame clones are kept and a portion is missing. In the table there are about 200,000 clones, 82% of which are singletons. Sequencing was carried out using PBMCs. The chain joins TRBV27 to TRBJ1-6; D is ambiguous. The source of this sequence is a boy younger than 10 in good health and CMV-seronegative. In nucleotides, the CDR3 is TGTGCCAGCAGTTTCCAGGATTCACCCCTCCACTTT. Its translation is CASSFQDSPLHF.